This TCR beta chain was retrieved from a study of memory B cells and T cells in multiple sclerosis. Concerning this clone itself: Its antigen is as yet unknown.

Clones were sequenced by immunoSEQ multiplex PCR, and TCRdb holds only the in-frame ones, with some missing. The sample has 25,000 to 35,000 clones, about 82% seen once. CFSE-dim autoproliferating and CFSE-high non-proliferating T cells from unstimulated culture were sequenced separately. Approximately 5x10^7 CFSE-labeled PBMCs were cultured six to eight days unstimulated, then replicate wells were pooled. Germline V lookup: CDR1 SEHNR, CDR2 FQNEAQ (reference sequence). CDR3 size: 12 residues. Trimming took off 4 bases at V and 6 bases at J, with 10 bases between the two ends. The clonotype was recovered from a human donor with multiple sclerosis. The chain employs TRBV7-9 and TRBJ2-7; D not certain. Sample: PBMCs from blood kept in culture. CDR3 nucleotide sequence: TGTGCCAGCAGCTCCGACTCAGGCGAGCAGTACTTC. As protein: CASSSDSGEQYF.